The clone carrying this T cell receptor beta chain was counted a few times. The data are from a study of blood T cell repertoires in COVID-19. Study information: There were acute and convalescent COVID-19 samples, and they came from the United States, Italy and Spain.

Produced via immunoSEQ multiplex PCR; TCRdb's table is partial and in-frame only. In the table there are over 150,000 clones, approximately 80% of which are singletons. Germline V gives CDR1 LNHDA, CDR2 SQIVND (reference sequence). The CDR3 covers 13 residues. The trim removed 5 bases at V and 6 bases at J, leaving 7 bases unmatched. The material sequenced was peripheral blood. The TCR sequence derives from a woman between 40 and 50 years old with COVID-19, enrolled during active disease. The rearrangement links TRBV19 to TRBJ2-7, with 7 nucleotides matching TRBD1. The CDR3 DNA is TGTGCCAGTAGTCCGAAACAGGGGATCGAGCAGTACTTC. Translating gives CASSPKQGIEQYF.